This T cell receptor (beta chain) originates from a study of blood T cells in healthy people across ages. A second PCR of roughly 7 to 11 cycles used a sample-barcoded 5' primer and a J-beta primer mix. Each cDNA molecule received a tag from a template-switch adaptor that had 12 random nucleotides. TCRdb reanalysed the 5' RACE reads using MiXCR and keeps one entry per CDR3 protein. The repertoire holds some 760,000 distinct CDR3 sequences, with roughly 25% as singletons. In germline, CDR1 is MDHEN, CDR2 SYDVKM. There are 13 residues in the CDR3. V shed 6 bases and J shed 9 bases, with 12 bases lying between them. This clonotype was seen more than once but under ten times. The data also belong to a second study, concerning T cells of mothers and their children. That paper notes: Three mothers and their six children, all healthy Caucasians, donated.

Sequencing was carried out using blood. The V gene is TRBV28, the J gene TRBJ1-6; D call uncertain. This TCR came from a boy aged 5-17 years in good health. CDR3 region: CASSTTLSSPLHF. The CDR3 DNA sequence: TGTGCCAGCAGCACTACGCTCTCTTCACCCCTCCACTTT. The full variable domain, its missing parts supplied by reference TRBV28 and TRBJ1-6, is DVKVTQSSRYLVKRTGEKVFLECVQDMDHENMFWYRQDPGLGLRLIYFSYDVKMKEKGDIPEGYSVSREKKERFSLILESASTNQTSMYLCASSTTLSSPLHFGNGTRLTVT.